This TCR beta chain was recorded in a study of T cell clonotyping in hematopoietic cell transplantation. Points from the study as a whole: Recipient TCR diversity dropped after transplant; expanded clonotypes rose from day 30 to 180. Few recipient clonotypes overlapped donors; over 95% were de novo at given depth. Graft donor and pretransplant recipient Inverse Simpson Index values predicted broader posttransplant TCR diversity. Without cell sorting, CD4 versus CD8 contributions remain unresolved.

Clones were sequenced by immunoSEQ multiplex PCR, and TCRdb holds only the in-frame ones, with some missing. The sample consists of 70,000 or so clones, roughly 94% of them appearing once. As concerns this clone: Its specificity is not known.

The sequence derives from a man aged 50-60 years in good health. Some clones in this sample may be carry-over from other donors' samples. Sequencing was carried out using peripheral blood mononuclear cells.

CDR3 residues: CASRTGTGAFSGANVLTF. CDR3 sequence (DNA): TGTGCCAGTAGGACCGGGACAGGGGCTTTCTCTGGGGCCAACGTCCTGACTTTC. This chain connects TRBV19 to TRBJ2-6, with TRBD1 identical over 10 bases. The CDR3 is made up of 18 amino acids. V trimming: 6 bases; J trimming: 0 bases; junction bases outside the gene matches: 8. Germline CDR1 is LNHDA and CDR2 is SQIVND (reference sequence).